This TCR beta chain was captured by sequencing in a study of CDR3 diversity in severe acne (dated by TCRdb to about 2019). Receptors were amplified or captured by PCR. TCRdb lists the instrument as Illumina HiSeq 2000. TCRdb trimmed public reads at Q25 via fastp, called clones via MiXCR and kept in-frame beta chains. Every CDR3 protein is listed once, alongside the most common genes and DNA of its rows. The sample data list more than 85,000 distinct CDR3 sequences, and about 53% of these were observed just once. Jointly, the top ten make up around a tenth of the sample. Notes on this clonotype: This receptor's antigen is unknown. No quality values exist for individual bases; no much larger clone is one base distant.

Including the terminal cysteine and phenylalanine, the CDR3 comprises 14 residues. CDR3 DNA is the only sequence kept; it has 42 bases, read in frame from the first base. CDR1 and CDR2 were assigned from the germline V gene (reference sequence) as DFQATT and SNEGSKA. Germline trimming amounts to 6 bases on V and 6 bases on J, with 12 as the count of junction bases outside the gene matches. Sequenced: blood. The TCR originated in a male donor with severe acne vulgaris. The sequence joins TRBV20-1 to TRBJ2-7; the junction holds 9 bases that match TRBD2. The DNA reads TGCAGTGCCGTTAGCGGGAGATCAGGGTCCGAGCAGTACTTC. Its protein reads: CSAVSGRSGSEQYF.